This is a list of T cell receptor beta chains from one sample in a study of T cell changes during pregnancy in multiple sclerosis. Data came from immunoSEQ multiplex PCR; TCRdb stores just in-frame clones and leaves some out. The repertoire holds some 60,000 clones, more than 75% seen once, with roughly 3.3% in the top ten. The sequencing here drew on peripheral blood, taken in the first trimester of pregnancy. Receptor source: a female donor in good health, enrolled as a control in a pregnancy study. The CDR3 runs from the conserved cysteine through the conserved F or W. D genes are given only for firm matches. For some rows the clone size is stated as once, few or many, or as a class when expanded; others skip it.

TRBV5-1	.	16	TRBD2	TRBJ2-7	CASSLDRLAGEGEQYF	TGCGCCAGCAGCTTGGATCGACTAGCGGGAGAGGGGGAGCAGTACTTC
TRBV30	.	13	.	TRBJ1-2	CAWSVNYYYGYTF	TGTGCCTGGAGTGTGAACTACTACTATGGCTACACCTTC
TRBV9	.	14	TRBD2	TRBJ2-1	CATNSGGVGNEQFF	TGTGCCACGAATAGCGGGGGGGTCGGGAATGAGCAGTTCTTC
TRBV12-5	.	15	TRBD2	TRBJ2-5	CASALTSGAKGTQYF	TGTGCTAGTGCCTTGACTAGCGGGGCGAAGGGGACCCAGTACTTC
TRBV5-4	.	16	.	TRBJ2-1	CASSASRGRYYNEQFF	TGTGCCAGCAGCGCATCCAGGGGCCGTTATTACAATGAGCAGTTCTTC
TRBV19	once	14	.	TRBJ1-1	CASSASTTHTEAFF	TGTGCCAGTAGTGCGAGCACTACGCACACTGAAGCTTTCTTT
TRBV27	.	14	TRBD2	TRBJ2-2	CASSWTRPTGELFF	TGTGCCAGCAGTTGGACTAGGCCCACCGGGGAGCTGTTTTTT
TRBV19	.	14	.	TRBJ2-2	CASTLVVPTGELFF	TGTGCCAGTACCCTTGTCGTCCCGACCGGGGAGCTGTTTTTT
TRBV4-1	.	17	.	TRBJ1-5	CASSQDPGTTNVQPQHF	TGCGCCAGCAGCCAAGACCCCGGGACAACCAATGTGCAGCCCCAGCATTTT
TRBV15	once	15	TRBD1	TRBJ2-5	CATSRAGQGGETQYF	TGTGCCACCAGCCGTGCCGGCCAAGGGGGCGAGACCCAGTACTTC
TRBV29-1	.	14	TRBD1	TRBJ2-2	CSGAGTGGTGELFF	TGCAGCGGAGCGGGGACAGGGGGCACCGGGGAGCTGTTTTTT
TRBV7-6	.	13	.	TRBJ2-2	CASSLDLTGELFF	TGTGCCAGCAGCTTAGACTTGACCGGGGAGCTGTTTTTT
TRBV6-1	.	15	TRBD2	TRBJ2-7	CASSAWTSGRDEQYF	TGTGCCAGCAGTGCCTGGACTAGCGGGAGGGACGAGCAGTACTTC
TRBV7-9	.	14	TRBD1	TRBJ1-2	CASSPRTGIYGYTF	TGTGCCAGCAGCCCACGGACAGGCATCTATGGCTACACCTTC
TRBV4-2	once	14	.	TRBJ2-7	CASSQEQRRYEQYF	TGTGCCAGCAGCCAAGAACAGAGACGCTACGAGCAGTACTTC
TRBV19	.	15	TRBD1	TRBJ2-1	CASSISGGQHNEQFF	TGTGCCAGTAGTATCTCAGGGGGCCAACACAATGAGCAGTTCTTC
TRBV5-5	.	14	.	TRBJ1-2	CASSLDQVDYGYTF	TGTGCCAGCAGCTTGGACCAGGTCGACTATGGCTACACCTTC
TRBV7-2	.	15	TRBD2	TRBJ2-1	CASSRTGTNYNEQFF	TGTGCCAGCAGCCGAACCGGGACTAACTACAATGAGCAGTTCTTC
TRBV7-7	once	13	.	TRBJ1-1	CASSLKGDTEAFF	TGTGCCAGCAGCTTAAAGGGGGACACTGAAGCTTTCTTT
TRBV7-2	.	15	.	TRBJ1-5	CASSLGRGSRQPQHF	TGTGCCAGCAGCCTCGGGAGGGGCTCTCGGCAGCCCCAGCATTTT
TRBV7-6	.	16	.	TRBJ2-1	CASSLQTQLTGNEQFF	TGTGCCAGCAGCTTACAAACCCAACTAACGGGAAATGAGCAGTTCTTC
TRBV7-2	.	15	.	TRBJ1-4	CASSLAASVNEKLFF	TGTGCCAGCAGCTTAGCCGCCTCAGTAAACGAAAAACTGTTTTTT
TRBV5-1	.	15	TRBD2	TRBJ2-3	CASSLIAGKTDTQYF	TGCGCCAGCAGCTTGATAGCGGGGAAGACAGATACGCAGTATTTT
TRBV9	.	15	.	TRBJ2-2	CASSGRGGNTGELFF	TGTGCCAGCAGCGGAAGGGGGGGGAACACCGGGGAGCTGTTTTTT
TRBV4-1	.	15	TRBD1	TRBJ2-7	CASSLWDSLMDEQYF	TGCGCCAGCAGCCTATGGGACAGCTTGATGGACGAGCAGTACTTC
TRBV5-1	once	16	.	TRBJ2-3	CASSLMELGPQDTQYF	TGCGCCAGCAGCTTGATGGAGTTGGGTCCACAAGATACGCAGTATTTT
TRBV11-3	.	15	.	TRBJ2-3	CASSLQAGLRNTQYF	TGTGCCAGCAGCTTACAAGCGGGTCTAAGGAATACGCAGTATTTT
TRBV5-6	.	12	TRBD1	TRBJ1-2	CASSLQGNGYTF	TGTGCCAGCAGCTTACAGGGGAATGGCTACACCTTC
TRBV10-3	.	12	TRBD2	TRBJ2-1	CAISAGGNEQFF	TGTGCCATCAGTGCCGGGGGGAATGAGCAGTTCTTC
TRBV7-2	.	16	TRBD1	TRBJ1-5	CASSTSGQISNQPQHF	TGTGCCAGCAGCACATCGGGACAGATTAGCAATCAGCCCCAGCATTTT
TRBV19	.	14	TRBD1	TRBJ2-1	CASSITGVDNEQFF	TGTGCCAGTAGTATAACAGGGGTGGACAATGAGCAGTTCTTC
TRBV7-2	.	11	.	TRBJ2-5	CASSHRETQYF	TGTGCCAGCAGCCACCGGGAGACCCAGTACTTC
TRBV6-1	once	15	.	TRBJ1-5	CASSELGTLYQPQHF	TGTGCCAGCAGTGAACTGGGCACCCTTTATCAGCCCCAGCATTTT
TRBV19	.	16	TRBD1	TRBJ1-4	CASSIGFGDRGRKLFF	TGTGCCAGTAGTATCGGCTTTGGGGACAGGGGGCGTAAACTGTTTTTT
TRBV15	.	14	TRBD1	TRBJ2-2	CATMRGPNTGELFF	TGTGCCACCATGAGGGGGCCTAACACCGGGGAGCTGTTTTTT
TRBV4-3	.	15	TRBD2	TRBJ2-7	CASSRGLADPYEQYF	TGCGCCAGCAGCCGTGGACTAGCGGACCCCTACGAGCAGTACTTC
TRBV7-2	.	14	.	TRBJ2-3	CASSLDGEEDTQYF	TGTGCCAGCAGCTTAGACGGGGAGGAAGATACGCAGTATTTT
TRBV10-3	.	17	TRBD1	TRBJ1-2	CAISADPTGLANYGYTF	TGTGCCATCAGTGCTGACCCGACAGGGCTGGCTAACTATGGCTACACCTTC
TRBV5-4	.	15	.	TRBJ2-1	CASSLEGAQGNEQFF	TGTGCCAGCAGCTTGGAAGGGGCCCAGGGCAATGAGCAGTTCTTC
TRBV29-1	.	16	.	TRBJ2-3	CSVEDMKGRNTDTQYF	TGCAGCGTTGAAGATATGAAGGGGCGAAACACAGATACGCAGTATTTT
TRBV6-5	once	13	.	TRBJ1-5	CASSYSTGQPQHF	TGTGCCAGCAGTTACTCGACAGGTCAGCCCCAGCATTTT
TRBV5-1	.	12	TRBD1	TRBJ1-1	CASKEPTGNAFF	TGCGCCAGCAAAGAACCGACAGGGAATGCTTTCTTT
TRBV30	.	13	.	TRBJ1-6	CAWSGQADSPLHF	TGTGCCTGGAGTGGCCAGGCCGATTCACCCCTCCACTTT
TRBV27	.	14	.	TRBJ2-3	CASRRAGGTDTQYF	TGTGCCAGCAGGCGGGCAGGGGGCACAGATACGCAGTATTTT
TRBV5-4	.	17	TRBD1	TRBJ1-1	CASSSTGRGPVHTEAFF	TGTGCCAGCAGCTCGACAGGGAGAGGGCCGGTCCACACTGAAGCTTTCTTT
TRBV6-1	.	15	TRBD1	TRBJ1-2	CASSPTGPLGYGYTF	TGTGCCAGCAGCCCGACAGGGCCTCTGGGCTATGGCTACACCTTC
TRBV4-2	.	15	TRBD1	TRBJ1-4	CASSQHRDRYEKLFF	TGTGCCAGCAGCCAACACCGGGACAGATATGAAAAACTGTTTTTT
TRBV5-6	.	15	.	TRBJ1-2	CASSLRSYPPLGYTF	TGTGCCAGCAGCTTGAGGAGTTACCCCCCTTTGGGCTACACCTTC